Shown below are 5 T cell receptor beta chains from a single sample sequenced in a study of blood T cell repertoires in COVID-19. The assay was immunoSEQ multiplex PCR, and TCRdb's table has in-frame clones only and misses some. The sample contains around 110,000 clones, about 83% of which appear only once. The sample comprised PBMCs or T cells enriched from blood (not recorded which). The receptor set was obtained from a woman aged 25-40 years who had recovered from COVID-19.

The chain couples TRBV12-3 or TRBV12-4 to TRBJ1-3; no clear D gene. The ends were cut back, 6 bases at V and 8 bases at J, with 8 bases in the middle. The CDR3 has 11 residues. Written as DNA, the CDR3 is TGTGCCAGCAGCCCCCGTTACACCATATATTTT. This sequence encodes CASSPRYTIYF.

The chain recombines TRBV9 with TRBJ2-7; the match to TRBD2 covers 7 bases. Germline V CDR1 and CDR2: SGDLS, YYNGEE. Unmatched junction bases numbered 5, after V lost 0 bases and J lost 2 bases. CDR3 length equals 15 residues. CDR3 in amino acids: CASSVASGRAYEQYF. In DNA form, the CDR3 reads TGTGCCAGCAGCGTAGCTAGCGGTAGGGCCTACGAGCAGTACTTC.

The chain links TRBV2 to TRBJ1-5, with 9 positions matching TRBD1. Losses at the gene ends were 0 bases for V and 7 bases for J; bases not matched to a gene: 7. The CDR3 sequence is 16 residues long. Germline V gives CDR1 SNHLY, CDR2 FYNNEI. Here the CDR3 DNA reads TGTGCCAGCAGTGAAGCTTGGGGACAGGGACAACAGCCCCAGCATTTT. This codes for CASSEAWGQGQQPQHF.

The V gene is TRBV7-2, the J gene TRBJ2-3; perhaps TRBD2 as D (5 bases). Looked up from germline, CDR1 is SGHTA and CDR2 is FQGNSA. There are 15 residues in the CDR3. V dropped 5 bases and J dropped 3 bases, with 15 bases sitting between them. The CDR3 coding sequence is TGTGCCAGCAGCCCCTGGGCTAGGGAGACAGATACGCAGTATTTT. The encoded protein is CASSPWARETDTQYF.

This rearrangement joins TRBV7-8 to TRBJ1-2; 7 bases match TRBD1. Germline V gene sequence: CDR1 SGHVS, CDR2 FQNEAQ. The CDR3 contains 16 residues. V shed 5 bases, J shed 8 bases, and the junction held 17 bases outside the gene matches. CDR3 residues: CASSKIGGGGLQGYTF. The CDR3 DNA is TGTGCCAGCAGCAAAATAGGGGGCGGGGGGCTCCAAGGCTACACCTTC.